Shown below are 5 T cell receptor beta chains from a single sample sequenced in a study of blood T cell repertoires in COVID-19. Clones were sequenced by immunoSEQ multiplex PCR, and TCRdb holds only the in-frame ones, with some missing. The sample has about 280,000 clones, around 90% seen once; the top ten hold about 3%. The material sequenced was PBMCs or T cells enriched from blood (not recorded which). The source of these receptors is a man aged 35 to 55 who had been exposed to COVID-19.

The rearrangement uses TRBV3-1 (or the pseudogene TRBV3-2) and TRBJ2-2, with D maybe TRBD2 (6 bases). The CDR3 extends over 15 amino acids. Germline CDR1 LGHDT, CDR2 YNNKEL (reference sequence). V lost 5 bases and J lost 4, with 14 bases in between. This CDR3 reads CASSWRGRGTGELFF. The DNA of the CDR3 is TGTGCCAGCAGCTGGCGGGGCCGTGGCACCGGGGAGCTGTTTTTT.

The J gene is TRBJ2-7, the V gene TRBV28; the match to TRBD2 covers 10 bases. The germline CDR1 and CDR2 sequences are MDHEN and SYDVKM. CDR3 length: 14 amino acids. J was trimmed by 5 bases and V by 8 bases; bases with no gene match: 9. Here the CDR3 DNA reads TGTGCCAGCGCCCTAGCGGGAGATCGACACGAGCAGTACTTC. The encoded protein is CASALAGDRHEQYF. Full variable domain (missing parts from reference TRBV28 and TRBJ2-7): DVKVTQSSRYLVKRTGEKVFLECVQDMDHENMFWYRQDPGLGLRLIYFSYDVKMKEKGDIPEGYSVSREKKERFSLILESASTNQTSMYLCASALAGDRHEQYFGPGTRLTVT.

The rearrangement joins TRBV28 to TRBJ2-2; 12 nucleotides align to TRBD2. Germline loops: CDR1 MDHEN, CDR2 SYDVKM. The CDR3 spans 14 residues. Trimming at V came to 6 bases and at J to 8 bases, leaving 4 bases not matched to a gene. The CDR3 DNA is TGTGCCAGCAGGCAGACTAGCGGGAGTGGGGAGCTGTTTTTT. Translating gives CASRQTSGSGELFF. Looking up the rest from reference TRBV28 and TRBJ2-2 gives the full variable domain: DVKVTQSSRYLVKRTGEKVFLECVQDMDHENMFWYRQDPGLGLRLIYFSYDVKMKEKGDIPEGYSVSREKKERFSLILESASTNQTSMYLCASRQTSGSGELFFGEGSRLTVL.

The genes are TRBV19 and TRBJ2-7, with TRBD1 matching over 7 bases. J gave up 7 bases and V 1 base, and 10 bases lay outside the gene matches. CDR1 and CDR2 from the germline V gene are LNHDA and SQIVND (reference sequence). The CDR3 is 15 residues long. The chain's CDR3 is CASSIVAGGTGEQYF. The CDR3 DNA reads TGTGCCAGTAGTATAGTGGCAGGGGGTACAGGAGAGCAGTACTTC.

CDR3 sequence (DNA): TGCGCCAGCAGCCAAGATTGGACTAGCGGGGATGAGGAGACCCAGTACTTC. It yields the protein CASSQDWTSGDEETQYF. V gene TRBV4-3 combines with J gene TRBJ2-5, with 12 bases fitting TRBD2. Germline lookup yields CDR1 LGHNA and CDR2 YSLEER. V lost 0 bases to trimming and J lost 5 bases; unmatched junction nucleotides: 7. The CDR3 covers 17 residues.